This TCR beta chain was sequenced for a study of Ad26.COV2.S vaccination and SARS-CoV-2 variants. Looking at the study overall: Ad26.COV2.S arm of COV1001 included the donor.

Repertoires were generated with immunoSEQ multiplex PCR, while TCRdb's copy carries only in-frame clones and drops some. In the table there are roughly 380,000 clones, around 83% of which are singletons. Study findings and constraints: After vaccination, reports described spike-specific CD8+ and CD4+ T cell responses as showing substantial breadth. Vaccine recipients posted higher spike-specific TCR breadth than their placebo counterparts.

On this clone itself: As yet, its antigen is unknown.

Treatment defined: 15 to 20 received Ad26.COV2.S at low or high dose, single or two shots; roughly five received placebo; per-sample allocation not given. Vaccine and placebo recipients were sampled on day 63 after the first injection. Looked up from germline, CDR1 is LNHDA and CDR2 is SQIVND (reference sequence). V was cut by 3 bases and J by 6 bases, with 12 bases left in between. The CDR3 is 13 amino acids. The sequences come from peripheral blood, collected in a trial of Ad26.COV2.S vaccine versus placebo. The chain joins TRBV19 to TRBJ2-7; D uncertain. This TCR was sampled from a person between 18 and 65 years old who received the Ad26.COV2.S COVID-19 vaccine or a placebo. The CDR3 nucleotides read TGTGCCAGTAGTATTATGTCAGGAATCGAGCAGTACTTC. Residues: CASSIMSGIEQYF. The full variable domain, with the rest looked up from reference TRBV19 and TRBJ2-7, is DGGITQSPKYLFRKEGQNVTLSCEQNLNHDAMYWYRQDPGQGLRLIYYSQIVNDFQKGDIAEGYSVSREKKESFPLTVTSAQKNPTAFYLCASSIMSGIEQYFGPGTRLTVT.